The T cell receptor (beta chain) described here comes from a study of blood T cell repertoires in COVID-19. Background on the study: From T cells, B-cell-depleted T cells, or PBMCs came the material, which was cDNA or gDNA.

The CDR3 covers 16 residues. Trimming took 2 bases from V and 2 from J; bases not matched to a gene: 6. Germline CDR1 and CDR2: SGHTA and FQGTGA. The study drew participants aged roughly 18 to 89 years from around 24 US areas. Methods used by the authors: Estimated nucleated cell counts came from reference gene primer amplification. Data came from immunoSEQ multiplex PCR; TCRdb stores just in-frame clones and leaves some out. Clonal size and the V and J genes are those of that table, whereas D and trimming came from the DNA. The profile covers approximately 210,000 clones, with roughly 79% appearing a single time and about 8.9% taken by the ten largest.

Material: PBMCs or T cells enriched from blood (not recorded which). J is TRBJ2-3 and V is TRBV7-3; 8 bases are a match to TRBD2. This TCR was recovered from a woman in her forties or fifties with acute COVID-19. The CDR3 bases are TGTGCCAGCAGCTTAGGGGCTAGCGGGCTCACAGATACGCAGTATTTT. It yields the protein CASSLGASGLTDTQYF.